These 13 T cell receptor beta chains originate from one sample sequenced in a study of metastatic and nonmetastatic thyroid tumors. Through MiXCR, TCRdb re-clonotyped the PCR reads. The data show roughly 41,000 clones, about 16% seen once. Thyroid surgery was preceded by no treatment in any patient. Sample: blood. The receptors stem from a female donor with papillary thyroid cancer or a benign thyroid nodule (not recorded which). Some clones in this sample may be carry-over from other donors' samples.

This clone occurred many times. The rearrangement uses TRBV28 and TRBJ2-5, with unresolved D. CDR3 length: 15 amino acids. CDR1 and CDR2 (germline): MDHEN, SYDVKM. V lost 4 bases, J lost 0 bases, and 12 bases lay in between. CDR3 residues: CASSSPDSYQETQYF. The CDR3 DNA is TGTGCCAGCAGTTCCCCCGACTCGTACCAAGAGACCCAGTACTTC.

This clone is categorized as medium-sized. V is TRBV6-1 and J is TRBJ2-7, with D perhaps TRBD1 or TRBD2 (5 bases each). Germline CDR1 reads MNHNS; CDR2 reads SASEGT. CDR3 length: 13 amino acids. Trimming cost V 6 bases and J 4 bases, with 13 bases left between them. Here the CDR3 reads CASSRDGFYEQYF. The CDR3 coding sequence is TGTGCCAGCAGCCGGGACGGATTTTACGAGCAGTACTTC.

The J gene is TRBJ1-2, the V gene TRBV20-1; a possible D gene is TRBD1 (5 bases). V lost 3 bases and J lost 4, with 9 bases in between. Germline lookup yields CDR1 DFQATT and CDR2 SNEGSKA (reference sequence). The CDR3 extends over 12 amino acids. The DNA for the CDR3 is TGCAGTGCTAGGTTGGGGGGCTATGGCTACACCTTC. Protein product: CSARLGGYGYTF.

This clone was counted many times. DNA of the CDR3: TGTGCCAGCAGTTTCAGGGCAGATACGCAGTATTTT. Its protein is CASSFRADTQYF. The chain has TRBV12-3 or TRBV12-4 and TRBJ2-3; a possible D gene is TRBD1 (5 bases). This CDR3 contains 12 residues. V was cut by 3 bases and J by 4 bases, with 5 bases left in between.

This clone appeared many times. The rearrangement joins TRBV7-8 to TRBJ2-3, with D perhaps matching TRBD2 (5 bases). The CDR3 is 13 amino acids. The ends were cut back, 2 bases at V and 5 bases at J, with 8 bases in the middle. Germline V lookup: CDR1 SGHVS, CDR2 FQNEAQ. This chain's CDR3 is CASSLSGIDTQYF. Here the CDR3 DNA reads TGTGCCAGCAGCTTATCCGGGATAGATACGCAGTATTTT.

This clone was picked up many times. The chain combines TRBV7-9 with TRBJ1-1; tentative D call: TRBD1 (5 bases). Trimming pared 5 bases from V and 5 bases from J, leaving 12 bases between. The CDR3 is 13 residues long. CDR1 and CDR2 (germline): SEHNR, FQNEAQ (reference sequence). CDR3 sequence: CASSRPGSTEAFF. In nucleotides, the CDR3 is TGTGCCAGCAGCCGACCAGGGTCTACTGAAGCTTTCTTT.

This clone was seen ten or more times. The V call is TRBV3-1, the J call TRBJ1-1; 7 bases agree with TRBD1. The CDR3 loop spans 14 amino acids. The ends lost 3 bases at V and 2 bases at J; junction bases unmatched: 3. Germline values: CDR1 LGHDT, CDR2 YNNKEL (reference sequence). The CDR3 bases are TGTGCCAGCAGCCAGAACAGGGGTAACACTGAAGCTTTCTTT. Residues: CASSQNRGNTEAFF.

A note on this clone: Possible read error: a much larger clone is one base away. The chain uses TRBV6-5 and TRBJ2-5; D unresolved. V lost 4 bases to trimming and J lost 5 bases, with 14 bases between them. Germline-derived CDR1 and CDR2 are MNHEY and SVGAGI. This CDR3 comprises 14 residues. Here the CDR3 reads CASSWVQLKETQYF. The CDR3, as DNA: TGTGCCAGCAGTTGGGTACAGCTCAAGGAGACCCAGTACTTC.

This clone turned up a few times. The J gene is TRBJ1-1, the V gene TRBV28, with D perhaps TRBD1 (6 bases). Germline loops: CDR1 MDHEN, CDR2 SYDVKM. The CDR3 length is 13 residues. V dropped 5 bases and J dropped 13 bases, with 20 bases sitting between them. CDR3 nucleotides: TGTGCCAGCAGTCTACAGGGAAGTAGGGGAGATTTCTTT. This translates into CASSLQGSRGDFF.

In its sample, this clone was seen many times. The rearrangement joins TRBV4-1 to TRBJ2-7; D is perhaps TRBD1 (6 bases). Germline V CDR1 and CDR2: MGHRA, YSYEKL. V lost 0 bases, J lost 2 bases, and 11 bases lay in between. This CDR3 has 15 residues. The CDR3 DNA is TGCGCCAGCAGCCAAGATATTCGGGACACCTACGAGCAGTACTTC. Its translation: CASSQDIRDTYEQYF.

This clone was picked up many times. The gene calls are TRBV3-1 and TRBJ2-2; TRBD1 agrees at 11 bases. Germline V lookup: CDR1 LGHDT, CDR2 YNNKEL (reference sequence). The CDR3 sequence is 15 residues long. V lost 7 bases to trimming and J lost 5 bases; unmatched junction nucleotides: 6. CDR3 sequence (DNA): TGTGCCAGCAAATACGGGACAGGGGGTACCGGGGAGCTGTTTTTT. Protein sequence: CASKYGTGGTGELFF.

With regard to this clone: One end of the junction does not line up with germline, which may come from a read error. The chain employs TRBV19 and TRBJ1-2, with D maybe TRBD1 (6 bases). This CDR3 region has 16 residues. Germline CDR1 LNHDA, CDR2 SQIVND (reference sequence). As DNA, the CDR3 is TGTGCCAGTAGATCAGATGAGGGGGACCTCCACGGCGGCTACACATTC. It encodes CASRSDEGDLHGGYTF.

This clone showed up many times. The chain employs TRBV7-9 and TRBJ2-7; the D gene is possibly TRBD2 (6 bases). Trimming stripped 5 bases from V and 2 bases from J, with 13 bases between. Germline CDR1 and CDR2: SEHNR and FQNEAQ (reference sequence). The CDR3 covers 14 residues. CDR3 nucleotides: TGTGCCAGCAGCGCCCCGGGGGTAACCTACGAGCAGTACTTC. It specifies CASSAPGVTYEQYF.